Ten or more counts support the clone carrying this TCR beta chain. The target antigen is unknown. Described time point: sample taken at primary tumor resection. The input material, whole RNA from tumor, nontumor lung or frozen PBMC, was sequenced unsorted. This sample is drawn from a study of spatial heterogeneity in lung cancer. Findings of the study overall: At resection, ubiquitous expanded tumor TCRs appeared in blood more than at follow-up.

Using its own MiXCR run on the 5' RACE reads, TCRdb lists one record per CDR3 protein. The profile shows some 37,000 distinct CDR3 sequences, approximately 6.8% of them singletons. From germline, CDR1 is LGHDT and CDR2 YNNKEL (reference sequence). The ends were cut back, 1 base at V and 4 bases at J, with 10 bases in the middle. The CDR3 has 15 residues. The sequence came from a female donor with early-stage non-small cell lung cancer. The sequenced sample was PBMCs, obtained at surgery. J is TRBJ2-2 and V is TRBV3-1, with D maybe TRBD1 (7 bases). Here the CDR3 reads CASSQGQGGTGELFF. CDR3 nucleotides: TGTGCCAGCAGCCAAGGACAGGGAGGCACCGGGGAGCTGTTTTTT.